The entry that follows covers one T cell receptor (beta chain) sequence. Its antigen is unknown. Construction of the TCR beta libraries employed iRepertoire HTBI primers in conjunction with Arm-PCR of CDR3 regions. TCRdb re-analysed the multiplex PCR reads in MiXCR, keeping a single row per CDR3 protein. The sample consists of approximately 400,000 distinct CDR3 sequences, about 15% of them appearing once. Time point noted: newly diagnosed GD, antithyroid drugs for less than 3 months. Preparation of the TCR library used RNA extracted from PBMCs. This entry belongs to a study of regulatory T cells in long-lasting Graves disease. Study results and limitations: Among samples with persistent disease, TRBV28, TRBJ1-2 and TRBJ2-5 were favored.

V was clipped by 5 bases and J by 2 bases, with 11 bases between them. In germline, CDR1 is SGHTA, CDR2 FQGNSA. The CDR3 has 14 residues. Separately, the same data were catalogued under a study of T cells in Graves' hyperthyroidism and ophthalmopathy. From that study: Graves' hyperthyroidism is called stable when ophthalmopathy does not progress within 18 months. Used for diagnoses were clinical symptoms, serum thyroxine and TRAb, thyroid ultrasound and orbital computed tomography. Initially, a first-round RT-PCR of the TCR CDR3 employed the HTBI primer set.

The sample was peripheral blood mononuclear cells (PBMCs), taken at new diagnosis, from a patient treated with antithyroid drugs. The rearrangement links TRBV7-2 to TRBJ2-3; no firm D call. The clonotype originates from a woman aged 35 to 49 with Graves disease. Here the CDR3 reads CASSPIRNTDTQYF. The CDR3 coding sequence is TGTGCCAGCAGCCCCATTCGGAACACAGATACGCAGTATTTT.